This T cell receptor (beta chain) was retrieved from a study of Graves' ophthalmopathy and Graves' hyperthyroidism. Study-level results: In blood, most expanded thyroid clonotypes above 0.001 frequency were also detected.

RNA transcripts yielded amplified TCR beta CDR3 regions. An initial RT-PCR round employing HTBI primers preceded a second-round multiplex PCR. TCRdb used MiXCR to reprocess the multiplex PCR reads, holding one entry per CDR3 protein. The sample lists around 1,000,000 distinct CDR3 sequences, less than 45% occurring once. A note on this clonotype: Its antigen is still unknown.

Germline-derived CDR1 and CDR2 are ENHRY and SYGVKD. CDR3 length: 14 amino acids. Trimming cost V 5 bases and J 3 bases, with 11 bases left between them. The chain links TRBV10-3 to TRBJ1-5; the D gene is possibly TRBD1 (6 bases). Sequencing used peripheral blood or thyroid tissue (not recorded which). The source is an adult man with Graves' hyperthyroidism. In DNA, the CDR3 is TGTGCCATCAGTCAGGACAGTCCCAATCAGCCCCAGCATTTT. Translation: CAISQDSPNQPQHF.